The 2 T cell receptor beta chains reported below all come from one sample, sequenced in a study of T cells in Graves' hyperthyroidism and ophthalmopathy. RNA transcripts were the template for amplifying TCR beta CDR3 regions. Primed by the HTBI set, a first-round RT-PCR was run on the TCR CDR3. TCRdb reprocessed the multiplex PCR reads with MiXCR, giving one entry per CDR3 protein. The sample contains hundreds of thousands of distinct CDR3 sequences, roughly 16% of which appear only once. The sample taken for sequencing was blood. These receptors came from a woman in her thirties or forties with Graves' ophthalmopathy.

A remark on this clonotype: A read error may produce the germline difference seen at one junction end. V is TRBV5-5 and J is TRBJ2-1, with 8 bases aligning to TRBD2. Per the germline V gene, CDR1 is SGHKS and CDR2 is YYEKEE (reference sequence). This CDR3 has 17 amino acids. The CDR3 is CASILGRGLDSYNEQFF. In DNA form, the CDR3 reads TGTGCCAGCATCTTGGGGCGGGGACTAGACTCCTACAATGAGCAGTTCTTC. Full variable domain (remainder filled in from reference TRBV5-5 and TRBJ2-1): DAGVTQSPTHLIKTRGQQVTLRCSPISGHKSVSWYQQVLGQGPQFIFQYYEKEERGRGNFPDRFSARQFPNYSSELNVNALLLGDSALYLCASILGRGLDSYNEQFFGPGTRLTVL.

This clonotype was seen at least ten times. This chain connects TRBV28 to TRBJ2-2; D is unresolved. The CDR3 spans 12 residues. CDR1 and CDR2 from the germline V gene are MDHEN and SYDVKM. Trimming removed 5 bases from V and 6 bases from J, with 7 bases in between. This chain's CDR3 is CASSLRAGELFF. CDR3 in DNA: TGTGCCAGCAGTCTTAGGGCCGGGGAGCTGTTTTTT.